Below are 5 T cell receptor beta chains sequenced from a single sample in a study of cytomegalovirus exposure and HLA in healthy donors. Method: immunoSEQ multiplex PCR; TCRdb's copy keeps in-frame clones and lacks some. The repertoire has 65,000 to 75,000 clones, 94% of them found once; the top ten carry approximately 3%. The specimen was PBMCs. The receptors here all came from a young woman in good health and CMV-seropositive.

The V call is TRBV10-3, the J call TRBJ2-3, with D hard to call. Germline assignment: CDR1 ENHRY and CDR2 SYGVKD. The CDR3 extends over 14 amino acids. With 7 bases removed from V and 2 bases from J, the gap between germline ends came to 13 bases. CDR3 nucleotide sequence: TGTGCCATCAAGGATACGCAGGTCACAGATACGCAGTATTTT. Residues: CAIKDTQVTDTQYF.

The J gene is TRBJ2-1, the V gene TRBV10-1; 7 nucleotides line up with TRBD2. Per germline, CDR1 WNHNN and CDR2 SYGVQD (reference sequence). V was clipped by 0 bases and J by 2 bases; unmatched bases: 16. There are 20 residues in the CDR3. The CDR3 DNA follows: TGCGCCAGCAGTGAGTCACTGGGTTCGGCGGGAGTTCCGCCCTACAATGAGCAGTTCTTC. Translation: CASSESLGSAGVPPYNEQFF.

The genes are TRBV28 and TRBJ1-1, with 8 bases identical to TRBD1. V gave up 3 bases and J gave up 0 bases; unmatched junction bases: 3. Germline V gene sequence: CDR1 MDHEN, CDR2 SYDVKM. The CDR3 runs 15 residues. The CDR3 region is CASSLGGQVNTEAFF. The CDR3 region has the DNA TGTGCCAGCAGTTTGGGGGGACAGGTGAACACTGAAGCTTTCTTT. Full variable domain (rest looked up from reference TRBV28 and TRBJ1-1): DVKVTQSSRYLVKRTGEKVFLECVQDMDHENMFWYRQDPGLGLRLIYFSYDVKMKEKGDIPEGYSVSREKKERFSLILESASTNQTSMYLCASSLGGQVNTEAFFGQGTRLTVV.

The chain uses TRBV6-5 and TRBJ2-1, with a tentative D call TRBD2 (6 bases). The germline V gene encodes CDR1 MNHEY and CDR2 SVGAGI. V was trimmed by 2 bases and J by 10 bases, leaving 12 bases between them. The CDR3 extends over 13 amino acids. The CDR3 bases are TGTGCCAGCAGTTACCCCCCGGGGGTAGAGCAGTTCTTC. Amino acid sequence: CASSYPPGVEQFF.

CDR3 loop: CASRDRQQETQYF. The CDR3 nucleotides read TGTGCCAGCCGGGACAGGCAGCAAGAGACCCAGTACTTC. The V and J genes are TRBV6-1 and TRBJ2-5; 8 bases agree with TRBD1. The J segment lost 2 bases and the V segment lost 8 bases, leaving 4 bases of the junction unmatched. Per the germline V gene, CDR1 is MNHNS and CDR2 is SASEGT. This CDR3 comprises 13 residues.